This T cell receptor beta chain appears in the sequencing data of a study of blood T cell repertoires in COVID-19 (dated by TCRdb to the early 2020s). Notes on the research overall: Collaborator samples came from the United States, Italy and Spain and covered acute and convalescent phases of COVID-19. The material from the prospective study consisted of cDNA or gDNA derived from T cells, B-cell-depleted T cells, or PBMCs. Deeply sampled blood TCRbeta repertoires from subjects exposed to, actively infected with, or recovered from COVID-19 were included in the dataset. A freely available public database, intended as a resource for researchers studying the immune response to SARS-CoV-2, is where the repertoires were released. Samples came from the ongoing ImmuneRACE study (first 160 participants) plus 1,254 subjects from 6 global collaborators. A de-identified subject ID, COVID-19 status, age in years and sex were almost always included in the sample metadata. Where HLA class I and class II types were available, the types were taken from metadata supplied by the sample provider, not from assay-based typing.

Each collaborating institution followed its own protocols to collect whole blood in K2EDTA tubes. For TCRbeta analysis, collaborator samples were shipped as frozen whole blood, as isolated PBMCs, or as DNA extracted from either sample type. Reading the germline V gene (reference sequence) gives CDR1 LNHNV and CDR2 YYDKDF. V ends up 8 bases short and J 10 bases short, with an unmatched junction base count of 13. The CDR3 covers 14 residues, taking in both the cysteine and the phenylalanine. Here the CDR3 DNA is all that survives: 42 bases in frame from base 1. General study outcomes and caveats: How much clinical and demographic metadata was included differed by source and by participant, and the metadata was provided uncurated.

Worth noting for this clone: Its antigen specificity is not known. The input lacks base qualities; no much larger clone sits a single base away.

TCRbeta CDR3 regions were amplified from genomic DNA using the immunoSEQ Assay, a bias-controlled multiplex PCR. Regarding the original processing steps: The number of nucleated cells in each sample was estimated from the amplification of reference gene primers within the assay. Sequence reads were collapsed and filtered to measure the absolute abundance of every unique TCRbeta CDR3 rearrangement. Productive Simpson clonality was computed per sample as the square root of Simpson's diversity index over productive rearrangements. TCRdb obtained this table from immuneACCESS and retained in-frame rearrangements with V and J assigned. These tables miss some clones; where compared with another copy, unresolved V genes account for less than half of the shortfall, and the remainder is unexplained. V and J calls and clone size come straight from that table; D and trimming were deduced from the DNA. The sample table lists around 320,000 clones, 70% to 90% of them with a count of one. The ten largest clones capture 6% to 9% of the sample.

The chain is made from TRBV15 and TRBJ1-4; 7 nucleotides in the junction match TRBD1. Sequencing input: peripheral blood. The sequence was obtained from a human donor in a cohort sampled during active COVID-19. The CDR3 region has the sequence CATAPGQSSGKLFF. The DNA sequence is TGTGCCACCGCCCCGGGACAGTCGTCGGGAAAACTGTTTTTT.